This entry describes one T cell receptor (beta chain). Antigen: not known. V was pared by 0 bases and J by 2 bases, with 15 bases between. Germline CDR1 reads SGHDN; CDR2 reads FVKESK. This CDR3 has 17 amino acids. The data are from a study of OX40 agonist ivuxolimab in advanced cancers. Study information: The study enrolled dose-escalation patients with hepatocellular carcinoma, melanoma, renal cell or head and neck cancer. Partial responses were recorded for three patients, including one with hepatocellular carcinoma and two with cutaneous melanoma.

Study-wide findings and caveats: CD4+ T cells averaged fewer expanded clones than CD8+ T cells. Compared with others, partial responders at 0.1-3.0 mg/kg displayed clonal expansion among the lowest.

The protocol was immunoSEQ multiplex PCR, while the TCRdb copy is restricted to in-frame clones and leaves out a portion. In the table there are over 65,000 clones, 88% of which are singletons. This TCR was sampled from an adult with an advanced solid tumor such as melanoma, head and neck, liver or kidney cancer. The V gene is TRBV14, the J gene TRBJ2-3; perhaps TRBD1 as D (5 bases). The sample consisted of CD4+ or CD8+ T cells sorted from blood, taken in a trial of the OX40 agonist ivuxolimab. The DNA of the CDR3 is TGTGCCAGCAGCCAAGAGTTGGGGCACTATTCCACAGATACGCAGTATTTT. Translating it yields CASSQELGHYSTDTQYF.